This passage covers 27 T cell receptor beta chains from one sample sequenced in a study of blood T cell repertoires in COVID-19. The protocol was immunoSEQ multiplex PCR, while the TCRdb copy is restricted to in-frame clones and leaves out a portion. The profile shows under 450,000 clones, about 88% of them singletons. The sample comprised PBMCs or T cells enriched from blood (not recorded which). These receptors all come from a woman in her twenties or thirties who had recovered from COVID-19.

The rearrangement joins TRBV2 to TRBJ2-3, with D tentatively TRBD2 (6 bases). With 3 bases removed from V and 10 bases from J, the gap between germline ends came to 11 bases. Germline CDR1 reads SNHLY; CDR2 reads FYNNEI. There are 12 residues in the CDR3. For the CDR3, the DNA is TGTGCCAGCAGTGATCGGGACTTAGCGCAGTATTTT. Amino acid sequence: CASSDRDLAQYF.

The rearrangement joins TRBV2 to TRBJ2-6; the D is unclear. The CDR3 is 13 residues long. In germline, CDR1 is SNHLY, CDR2 FYNNEI. V lost 8 bases and J 1 base, leaving 6 bases between the germline ends. In nucleotides, the CDR3 is TGTGCCAGCTGGAGATCTGGGGCCAACGTCCTGACTTTC. This encodes CASWRSGANVLTF.

This clone was seen only once. This chain uses TRBV19 with TRBJ2-1, with 8 positions matching TRBD2. CDR1 LNHDA and CDR2 SQIVND come from the germline V gene (reference sequence). V was pared by 5 bases and J by 7 bases, with 16 bases of the junction left unmatched. The CDR3 extends over 17 amino acids. The CDR3 DNA reads TGTGCCAGTAGTGTTACCGGGACTAGTCCTTTTTGGAATGAGCAGTTCTTC. Its translation: CASSVTGTSPFWNEQFF.

The chain has TRBV29-1 and TRBJ2-7; D is undetermined. This CDR3 has 11 amino acids. The V gene lost 4 bases and the J gene lost 4 bases, with 8 bases spanning the gap. Per germline, CDR1 SQVTM and CDR2 ANQGSEA. Here the CDR3 reads CSVAVLYEQYF. The CDR3 DNA is TGCAGCGTTGCCGTACTGTACGAGCAGTACTTC.

The chain carries TRBV28 and TRBJ1-3; D ambiguous. CDR1 MDHEN and CDR2 SYDVKM come from the germline V gene. CDR3 length: 15 residues. V shed 4 bases and J shed 6 bases, with 16 bases lying between them. CDR3 in DNA: TGTGCCAGCAGTTCCGGACTGCGGTCAGTAAACACCATATATTTT. Its protein product is CASSSGLRSVNTIYF. Variable domain in full (rest from reference TRBV28 and TRBJ1-3): DVKVTQSSRYLVKRTGEKVFLECVQDMDHENMFWYRQDPGLGLRLIYFSYDVKMKEKGDIPEGYSVSREKKERFSLILESASTNQTSMYLCASSSGLRSVNTIYFGEGSWLTVV.

J is TRBJ2-1 and V is TRBV9, with a weak D call TRBD2 (6 bases). CDR1 and CDR2 from the germline V gene are SGDLS and YYNGEE. The CDR3 sequence is 17 residues long. Trimming left V 3 bases short and J 1 base short, with 17 bases between. The CDR3: CASSAPLAEGSYNEQFF. The CDR3 nucleotides read TGTGCCAGCAGCGCCCCCTTAGCGGAGGGATCCTACAATGAGCAGTTCTTC.

The chain employs TRBV11-1 and TRBJ2-5, with no clear D. Trimming left V 3 bases short and J 5 bases short, with 4 bases between. The CDR3 is 11 amino acids. The germline V gene encodes CDR1 SGHAT and CDR2 FQDESV (reference sequence). The CDR3 loop reads CASSLAETQYF. CDR3 bases: TGTGCCAGCAGCTTGGCTGAGACCCAGTACTTC.

V is TRBV5-4 and J is TRBJ2-7; the D gene is possibly TRBD2 (7 bases). Germline loops: CDR1 SGHNT, CDR2 YYREEE (reference sequence). This CDR3 contains 16 residues. Trimming removed 2 bases at V and 2 bases at J, with 17 bases between. DNA of the CDR3: TGTGCCAGCAGCTTTATGGGGGGGCAATCCGCCTACGAGCAGTACTTC. This sequence encodes CASSFMGGQSAYEQYF.

The chain has TRBV5-4 and TRBJ2-3, with TRBD1 identical over 7 bases. Germline CDR1 reads SGHNT; CDR2 reads YYREEE (reference sequence). There are 13 residues in the CDR3. The trim removed 5 bases at V and 4 bases at J, leaving 4 bases unmatched. CDR3 sequence (DNA): TGTGCCAGCAGACAACAGGGGTCAGATACGCAGTATTTT. Translated: CASRQQGSDTQYF.

This sequence joins TRBV28 and TRBJ1-4; the D is unclear. The CDR3 has 14 residues. Germline V gene data show CDR1 as MDHEN and CDR2 as SYDVKM. V was trimmed by 6 bases and J by 7 bases, leaving 15 bases between them. As DNA, the CDR3 is TGTGCCAGCAGACCCGCATCGGTTAGTGAAAAACTGTTTTTT. Its translation: CASRPASVSEKLFF.

The V gene is TRBV27, the J gene TRBJ2-7, with 8 bases matching TRBD2. J lost 1 base, V lost 3 bases, and 5 bases had no gene match. The CDR3 consists of 15 residues. Germline-derived CDR1 and CDR2 are MNHEY and SMNVEV (reference sequence). The CDR3 nucleotides are TGTGCCAGCAGTTTCCTAGCGGGTCCGTCCTACGAGCAGTACTTC. Its protein is CASSFLAGPSYEQYF.

V is TRBV3-1 (or the pseudogene TRBV3-2) and J is TRBJ1-4; 10 bases align to TRBD1. Germline V gene sequence: CDR1 LGHDT, CDR2 YNNKEL (reference sequence). The CDR3 is 14 residues long. V gave up 7 bases and J gave up 7 bases; unmatched junction bases: 6. The CDR3 sequence is CASTPDRGFEKLFF. The CDR3 nucleotides read TGTGCCAGCACCCCGGACAGGGGGTTTGAAAAACTGTTTTTT.

CDR3: CASSLGAGYTGELFF. DNA of the CDR3: TGTGCCAGCAGCTTGGGAGCGGGGTACACCGGGGAGCTGTTTTTT. The V and J genes are TRBV5-5 and TRBJ2-2, with 7 bases matching TRBD2. The CDR3 loop spans 15 amino acids. The J segment lost 3 bases and the V segment lost 0 bases, leaving 2 bases of the junction unmatched. Germline V gene sequence: CDR1 SGHKS, CDR2 YYEKEE (reference sequence). The full variable domain, completed using reference TRBV5-5 and TRBJ2-2, is DAGVTQSPTHLIKTRGQQVTLRCSPISGHKSVSWYQQVLGQGPQFIFQYYEKEERGRGNFPDRFSARQFPNYSSELNVNALLLGDSALYLCASSLGAGYTGELFFGEGSRLTVL.

The chain combines TRBV7-9 with TRBJ2-3; tentatively, D is TRBD2 (5 bases). This CDR3 spans 14 amino acids. Germline lookup yields CDR1 SEHNR and CDR2 FQNEAQ (reference sequence). The germline V and J ends were trimmed by 6 bases and 6 bases, with 16 bases remaining between them. This chain's CDR3 is CASSSRTYWDTQYF. CDR3 nucleotides: TGTGCCAGCAGTTCCCGGACTTACTGGGATACGCAGTATTTT.

This clone was recorded a few times. The J gene is TRBJ1-1, the V gene TRBV11-2; unclear D gene. The CDR3 contains 12 residues. Germline CDR1 SGHAT, CDR2 FQNNGV. Between the trimmed V and J ends, which lost 1 base and 6 bases, there was a span of 6 bases. Here the CDR3 DNA reads TGTGCCAGCAGCTTAGCCCAGGCTGAAGCTTTCTTT. Amino acid sequence: CASSLAQAEAFF.

This chain links TRBV6-1 with TRBJ1-5; D is perhaps TRBD1 (5 bases). The CDR3 spans 17 residues. Germline assignment: CDR1 MNHNS and CDR2 SASEGT. The ends were cut back, 4 bases at V and 3 bases at J, with 19 bases in the middle. The DNA of the CDR3 is TGTGCCAGCAGTGGCGGGACTCTCAGCCGGATCAATCAGCCCCAGCATTTT. This encodes CASSGGTLSRINQPQHF.

CDR3 protein: CASSRDRGEAFF. DNA for the CDR3: TGTGCCAGCAGTAGGGACAGAGGTGAAGCTTTCTTT. V is TRBV12-3 or TRBV12-4 and J is TRBJ1-1, with 7 bases fitting TRBD1. This CDR3 contains 12 residues. The junction had 4 bases not matched to a gene; V was cut back by 5 bases and J by 7 bases.

V usage is TRBV28 and J usage is TRBJ2-5, with D perhaps matching TRBD1 (6 bases). V lost 8 bases, J lost 1 base, and 11 bases lay in between. The CDR3 has 13 amino acids. Germline V gives CDR1 MDHEN, CDR2 SYDVKM. The CDR3 sequence: CASVRGSQETQYF. CDR3 sequence (DNA): TGTGCCAGCGTAAGGGGGTCCCAAGAGACCCAGTACTTC.

The rearrangement uses TRBV7-9 and TRBJ1-5; D unresolved. Looked up from germline, CDR1 is SEHNR and CDR2 is FQNEAQ (reference sequence). This CDR3 is built from 15 residues. V gave up 1 base and J gave up 3 bases, with 10 bases separating them. As DNA, the CDR3 is TGTGCCAGCAGCTTAGGGGAGGGCTTCAATCAGCCCCAGCATTTT. Translated: CASSLGEGFNQPQHF.

This chain uses TRBV5-4 with TRBJ2-7; the D gene is possibly TRBD1 (5 bases). V lost 3 bases and J lost 3, with 10 bases in between. The length of the CDR3 is 13 residues. Germline V CDR1 and CDR2: SGHNT, YYREEE (reference sequence). CDR3 DNA sequence: TGTGCCAGCAGCTCCGGACAAAACTACGAGCAGTACTTC. Translation: CASSSGQNYEQYF.

This clone appeared a single time. The chain combines TRBV27 with TRBJ2-7; D is perhaps TRBD1 (6 bases). There are 14 residues in the CDR3. CDR1 and CDR2 (germline): MNHEY, SMNVEV (reference sequence). The V and J ends lost 3 bases and 3 bases respectively, with 12 bases between them. The CDR3, as DNA: TGTGCCAGCAGTTTCCGGCAGGGGTTCTACGAGCAGTACTTC. Translated: CASSFRQGFYEQYF.

This rearrangement joins TRBV21-1 to TRBJ1-5. TRBV21-1 represents a pseudogene. CDR3 length: 14 amino acids. The CDR3 here is CASSKVRFWQPQHF. CDR3 DNA sequence: TGTGCCAGCAGCAAAGTGAGGTTCTGGCAGCCCCAGCATTTT.

V usage is TRBV24-1 and J usage is TRBJ1-1; 7 positions match TRBD1. With V trimmed by 4 bases and J by 4 bases, 5 bases remained unmatched. The CDR3 has 14 amino acids. CDR1 and CDR2 (germline): KGHDR, SFDVKD. The CDR3 DNA is TGTGCCACCAGTGAGGCCGGGACAGCCACTGAAGCTTTCTTT. This sequence encodes CATSEAGTATEAFF.

The chain has TRBV18 and TRBJ2-6; 7 bases are shared with TRBD1. This CDR3 comprises 17 residues. Germline CDR1 and CDR2: KGHSH and LQKENI. Germline trimming cut 2 bases from V and 2 bases from J; bases unmatched to any gene: 6. DNA of the CDR3: TGTGCCAGCTCACCAAGGGGGCAGGGAGCTGGGGCCAACGTCCTGACTTTC. Translating it yields CASSPRGQGAGANVLTF.

The chain combines TRBV7-9 with TRBJ2-1, with D possibly being TRBD1 (6 bases). Germline-derived CDR1 and CDR2 are SEHNR and FQNEAQ (reference sequence). V was shortened by 1 base and J by 5 bases, with 12 bases between the two germline ends. The CDR3 runs 15 residues. The CDR3 bases are TGTGCCAGCAGCTTAGTACAGGGAATAGACAATGAGCAGTTCTTC. It translates to CASSLVQGIDNEQFF.

The CDR3 DNA sequence: TGTGCCACCAAGAGTTGGACTAATGAAAAACTGTTTTTT. Its protein is CATKSWTNEKLFF. The J gene is TRBJ1-4, the V gene TRBV19, with D uncertain. With 10 bases removed from V and 2 bases from J, the gap between germline ends came to 11 bases. The CDR3 has 13 residues. Looked up from germline, CDR1 is LNHDA and CDR2 is SQIVND (reference sequence).

Notes on this clone: Other DNA sequences from this sample encode an identical CDR3 as well. DNA for the CDR3: TGTGCCAGCAGTCCTTCAGGGGGGTATGGCTACACCTTC. Amino acids: CASSPSGGYGYTF. This chain connects TRBV12-3 or TRBV12-4 to TRBJ1-2; TRBD1 matches 7 bases. The junction had 5 bases not matched to a gene; V was cut back by 5 bases and J by 5 bases. This CDR3 has 13 residues.